The T cell receptor (beta chain) under discussion was sequenced for a study of Graves' ophthalmopathy and Graves' hyperthyroidism. Study-wide results and caveats: Blood contained most expanded thyroid clonotypes exceeding 0.001 frequency. Stable hyperthyroidism and ophthalmopathy were told apart by a 13-signature model, which achieved almost 90% sensitivity and roughly 80% specificity.

Clinicians diagnosed using symptoms, serum thyroxine, TRAb, thyroid ultrasound and orbital computed tomography. V shed 5 bases and J shed 1 base, with 20 bases lying between them. The CDR3 is 17 residues long. Germline V lookup: CDR1 MGHDK, CDR2 SYGVNS. This clonotype has just a few counts. The antigen is undetermined. Amplification from RNA transcripts yielded the TCR beta CDR3 regions. First-round RT-PCR employed HTBI primers, with a second-round multiplex PCR after it. TCRdb re-called the multiplex PCR reads with MiXCR, one entry per CDR3 protein. Of over a million distinct CDR3 sequences in the sample, about 38% were seen once.

This TCR derives from an adult man with Graves' hyperthyroidism. Specimen: peripheral blood or thyroid tissue (not recorded which). This sequence joins TRBV25-1 and TRBJ1-1; maybe TRBD1 (6 bases). CDR3 nucleotides: TGTGCCAGCAGTTACTCGGGTCGGGGGCGAGGGAACACTGAAGCTTTCTTT. It codes for CASSYSGRGRGNTEAFF.